This T cell receptor beta chain came from a study of response to subunit inactivated influenza vaccine. Study-wide points: The authors suggested that few new T cells are recruited per seasonal influenza vaccination.

This clonotype was seen more than once but under ten times. No antigen is known for it. Trimming cost V 7 bases and J 6 bases, with 15 bases left between them. The CDR3 covers 14 residues. MiXCR was run by TCRdb on the RT-PCR reads, yielding one entry per CDR3 protein. The table includes 650,000 to 850,000 distinct CDR3 sequences, around 13% detected once. The specimen was PBMCs from blood, collected roughly 2 weeks before vaccination. The chain links TRBV12-3 or TRBV12-4 to TRBJ2-2, with D possibly TRBD1 on 6 matching bases. The TCR comes from a man in his fifties who received an inactivated influenza vaccine. CDR3 loop: CASILTDSPGELFF. CDR3 bases: TGTGCCAGCATCCTAACGGACAGCCCCGGGGAGCTGTTTTTT.